The rows below give T cell receptor beta chains drawn from one sample of a study of shared clonotypes between healthy human individuals. Using immunoSEQ multiplex PCR, the repertoire was profiled, and TCRdb retains in-frame clones only, with some absent. Counted here are about 2.1 million clones, 80% to 95% occurring once; the ten biggest clones make up less than 2%. The sample comprised naive CD8+ T cells from PBMCs. The receptors here all came from a man aged 18-30 years in good health. Some clones in this sample may be carry-over from other donors' samples. The CDR3 runs from the conserved cysteine through the conserved F or W. The D gene is left open where the match is weak. A clone size is listed for some rows: how often the clone was seen (once, few, many), or a class if it is expanded.

D	J	size	V	DNA	CDR3
-	TRBJ2-2	-	TRBV29-1	TGCAGCGTTGTTCGGGAAACCGGGGAGCTGTTTTTT	CSVVRETGELFF
TRBD1	TRBJ2-7	-	TRBV30	TGTGCCTGGAGTGTAGCAGGGGGCAGCGAGCAGTACTTC	CAWSVAGGSEQYF
-	TRBJ2-1	-	TRBV9	TGTGCCAGCAGCGTAGGGTCTAGTCGTGTCCATGAGCAGTTCTTC	CASSVGSSRVHEQFF
TRBD1	TRBJ2-7	-	TRBV6-1	TGTGCCAGCAGTGAAGGACAGGGAATTCGGTACGAGCAGTACTTC	CASSEGQGIRYEQYF
-	TRBJ1-1	-	TRBV6-1	TGTGCCAGCAGTGAATACTGGGTCACTGAAGCTTTCTTT	CASSEYWVTEAFF
-	TRBJ2-1	-	TRBV5-1	TGCGCCAGCAGCTTGGAAGGCGGAATTAGCTCCTACAATGAGCAGTTCTTC	CASSLEGGISSYNEQFF
-	TRBJ1-2	-	TRBV27	TGTGCCAGCAGTTTGGCCCCCAGCTATGGCTACACCTTC	CASSLAPSYGYTF
TRBD1	TRBJ2-5	-	TRBV2	TGTGCCAGCAGCGGACAGGGGAGGGGTAAAGAGACCCAGTACTTC	CASSGQGRGKETQYF
-	TRBJ1-2	-	TRBV11-3	TGTGCCAGCAGCCTCCGGGTTCGGCCCTATGGCTACACCTTC	CASSLRVRPYGYTF
-	TRBJ2-1	-	TRBV9	TGTGCCAGCAGCCCCGTCAATGCTTACAATGAGCAGTTCTTC	CASSPVNAYNEQFF
TRBD2	TRBJ2-5	-	TRBV7-6	TGTGCTACCTCTGCGCTAGCGGGAGAAAAAGAGACCCAGTACTTC	CATSALAGEKETQYF
TRBD1	TRBJ2-1	-	TRBV27	TGTGCCAGCAGTTCAGGGACAGGGTATTGGAATGAGCAGTTCTTC	CASSSGTGYWNEQFF
-	TRBJ2-7	-	TRBV6-5	TGTGCCAGCAGTTCCCTGAGTCACGAGCAGTACTTC	CASSSLSHEQYF
-	TRBJ2-1	-	TRBV29-1	TGCAGCGTGATAATAGCGGCCCTCTATAATGAGCAGTTCTTC	CSVIIAALYNEQFF
-	TRBJ1-5	-	TRBV12-5	TGTGCTAGTGGTTTGGTAAGGTGGGGTTTATATAGCAATCAGCCCCAGCATTTT	CASGLVRWGLYSNQPQHF
TRBD1	TRBJ1-2	-	TRBV6-6	TGTGCCAGCAGTTACGCCGGCAGGGGGCTCTTCTATGGCTACACCTTC	CASSYAGRGLFYGYTF
-	TRBJ2-7	once	TRBV28	TGTGCCAGCAGTTCGGACGGGTGGTTCCACGAGCAGTACTTC	CASSSDGWFHEQYF
-	TRBJ1-2	once	TRBV19	TGTGCCAGTAGTATCAAGGGGCTCGGTGGCTACACCTTC	CASSIKGLGGYTF
-	TRBJ2-7	-	TRBV7-9	TGTGCCAGCAGCTGGCAGTGGATGTCCTACGAGCAGTACTTC	CASSWQWMSYEQYF
-	TRBJ2-7	-	TRBV6-1	TGTGCCAGCAGTGAGGACCCGGGACTTGGCTACGAGCAGTACTTC	CASSEDPGLGYEQYF
-	TRBJ2-2	-	TRBV5-1	TGCGCCAGCAGCTTTACCACCGGGGAGCTGTTTTTT	CASSFTTGELFF
TRBD1	TRBJ2-3	-	TRBV5-1	TGCGCCACCACCCGGACAGGGGGCGAGGGAGATACGCAGTATTTT	CATTRTGGEGDTQYF
-	TRBJ2-1	-	TRBV7-9	TGTGCCAGCAGCTTAGACAGGGCCTACAATGAGCAGTTCTTC	CASSLDRAYNEQFF
TRBD1	TRBJ2-3	-	TRBV7-6	TGTGCCAGCAGCTTAGGGACAGGGTTTTCAGCAGATACGCAGTATTTT	CASSLGTGFSADTQYF
TRBD2	TRBJ2-3	-	TRBV20-1	TGCAGTGGAAACTCGGGGGGTACGCAGTATTTT	CSGNSGGTQYF
TRBD2	TRBJ2-7	-	TRBV5-4	TGTGCCAGCAGCTACGAGGGACTAGCGGCCTACGAGCAGTACTTC	CASSYEGLAAYEQYF
-	TRBJ2-1	-	TRBV4-3	TGCGCCAGCAGCCCTGGGTGGCAGCGCAATGAGCAGTTCTTC	CASSPGWQRNEQFF
-	TRBJ2-7	-	TRBV27	TGTGCCAGCAGTTTATCCGTGGGGACACGGTCCTACGAGCAGTACTTC	CASSLSVGTRSYEQYF
-	TRBJ2-3	-	TRBV27	TGTGCCAGCAGTCCCCTAGGGGCCGATACGCAGTATTTT	CASSPLGADTQYF
-	TRBJ2-1	once	TRBV13	TGTGCCAGCAGCCCTCCCAACTTCTACAATGAGCAGTTCTTC	CASSPPNFYNEQFF
TRBD1	TRBJ2-7	-	TRBV7-2	TGTGCCAGCAGCTTAGCGGGGACAGTCTCCGAGCAGTACTTC	CASSLAGTVSEQYF